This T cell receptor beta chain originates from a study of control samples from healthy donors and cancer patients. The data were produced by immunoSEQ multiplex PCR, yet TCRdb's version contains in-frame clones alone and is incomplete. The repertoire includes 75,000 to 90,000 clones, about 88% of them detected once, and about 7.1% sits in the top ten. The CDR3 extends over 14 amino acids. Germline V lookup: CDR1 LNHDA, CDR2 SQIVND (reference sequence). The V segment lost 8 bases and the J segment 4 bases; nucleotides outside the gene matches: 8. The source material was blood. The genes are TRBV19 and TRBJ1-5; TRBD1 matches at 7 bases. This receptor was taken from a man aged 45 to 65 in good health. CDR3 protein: CASCTAGGNQPQHF. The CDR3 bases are TGTGCCAGTTGTACGGCAGGGGGTAATCAGCCCCAGCATTTT.